The sequence of this TCR beta chain was determined in a study of blood T cell repertoires in COVID-19. Clones were sequenced by immunoSEQ multiplex PCR, and TCRdb holds only the in-frame ones, with some missing. The sample lists fewer than 350,000 clones; 90% were seen once. The CDR3 extends over 14 amino acids. The V gene's germline CDR1 is MGHRA and CDR2 YSYEKL. V dropped 1 base and J dropped 7 bases, with 13 bases sitting between them. The sequencing sample was made of peripheral blood. This receptor was obtained from a woman younger than 45 with COVID-19, enrolled during active disease. V gene TRBV4-1 combines with J gene TRBJ1-1; TRBD1 is a possible D gene (6 bases). CDR3 amino acids: CASSQGPDSGEAFF. For the CDR3, the DNA is TGCGCCAGCAGCCAAGGCCCGGACAGCGGTGAAGCTTTCTTT.